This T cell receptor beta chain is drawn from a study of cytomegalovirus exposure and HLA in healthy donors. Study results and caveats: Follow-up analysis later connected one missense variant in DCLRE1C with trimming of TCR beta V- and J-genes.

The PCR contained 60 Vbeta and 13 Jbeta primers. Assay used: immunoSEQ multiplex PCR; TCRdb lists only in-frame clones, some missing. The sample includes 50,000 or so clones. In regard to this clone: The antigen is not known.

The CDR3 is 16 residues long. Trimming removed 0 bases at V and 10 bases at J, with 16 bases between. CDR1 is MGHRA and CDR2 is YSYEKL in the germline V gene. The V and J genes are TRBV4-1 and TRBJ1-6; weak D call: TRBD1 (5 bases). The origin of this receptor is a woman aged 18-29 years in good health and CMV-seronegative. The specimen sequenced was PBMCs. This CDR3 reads CASSQDQETGGSPLHF. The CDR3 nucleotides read TGCGCCAGCAGCCAAGATCAGGAGACCGGGGGATCACCCCTCCACTTT.